The rows below give T cell receptor beta chains drawn from one sample of a study of cytomegalovirus exposure and HLA in healthy donors. The table came from immunoSEQ multiplex PCR; TCRdb's copy has only in-frame clones and leaves some out. The repertoire has about 110,000 clones, about four fifths of them found once; the top ten carry 3%. The sample comprised PBMCs. These receptor sequences come from a young woman in good health and CMV-seropositive. Each CDR3 is given with its conserved first and last residue. The D gene is left open where the match is weak. Clone size is stated in some rows and not others, as once, few, many or a class when expanded.

D | length | J | V | size | DNA | CDR3
- | 16 | TRBJ1-5 | TRBV19 | - | TGTGCCAGTAGGTTTGGCTTCTGGAGGTCAGGACAGCCCCAGCATTTT | CASRFGFWRSGQPQHF
TRBD1 | 14 | TRBJ1-2 | TRBV6-6 | - | TGTGCCAGCACCCCGGGACAGGGCGACTATGGCTACACCTTC | CASTPGQGDYGYTF
TRBD1 | 15 | TRBJ2-7 | TRBV16 | - | TGTGCCAGCAGCCAATTGGGCAGGGGGCCGGGAGAGCAGTACTTC | CASSQLGRGPGEQYF
TRBD1 | 15 | TRBJ1-5 | TRBV6-5 | few | TGTGCCAGCAGACCCCGGACAGGGACTTATCAGCCCCAGCATTTT | CASRPRTGTYQPQHF
- | 13 | TRBJ1-4 | TRBV6-5 | - | TGTGCCAGCAGAAAACCAGGGAATGAAAAACTGTTTTTT | CASRKPGNEKLFF
- | 13 | TRBJ2-5 | TRBV10-3 | - | TGTGCCATCAGTGAAGACAGTCAAGAGACCCAGTACTTC | CAISEDSQETQYF
- | 13 | TRBJ1-2 | TRBV27 | - | TGTGCCAGCAGTTTAGGACAGTCCTATGGCTACACCTTC | CASSLGQSYGYTF
- | 13 | TRBJ1-2 | TRBV6-1 | few | TGTGCCAGCGTTAGTTGGACATCCTATGGCTACACCTTC | CASVSWTSYGYTF
TRBD1 | 14 | TRBJ1-2 | TRBV28 | - | TGTGCCAGCAGCCCTCGGACAGGGTGGTATGGCTACACCTTC | CASSPRTGWYGYTF
- | 14 | TRBJ2-7 | TRBV6-5 | - | TGTGCCAGCAGTTATTTGGGACAATCCTACGAGCAGTACTTC | CASSYLGQSYEQYF
TRBD1 | 16 | TRBJ2-7 | TRBV7-9 | - | TGTGCCAGCAGCCGCGTTATCCGACAGGGCCGCTACGAGCAGTACTTC | CASSRVIRQGRYEQYF
TRBD2 | 17 | TRBJ2-2 | TRBV5-6 | - | TGTGCCAGCAGCCAGAATATAGCGGGAGGATACCCCGGGGAGCTGTTTTTT | CASSQNIAGGYPGELFF
- | 13 | TRBJ1-5 | TRBV7-9 | - | TGTTCCAGCAGCCAAGGGGGCAATCAGCCCCAGCATTTT | CSSSQGGNQPQHF
- | 10 | TRBJ2-5 | TRBV20-1 | - | TGCAGTGCCCGTAAAGAGACCCAGTACTTC | CSARKETQYF
- | 13 | TRBJ2-3 | TRBV4-1 | - | TGCGCCAGCAGCCACCCAGGCACAGATACGCAGTATTTT | CASSHPGTDTQYF
- | 14 | TRBJ2-7 | TRBV6-1 | few | TGTGCCGGTGGACAGTCCTTCCAATCCGGCGAGCAGTACTTC | CAGGQSFQSGEQYF
- | 12 | TRBJ2-1 | TRBV19 | - | TGTGCCAGTAGTATCCCCTCGGATGAGCAGTTCTTC | CASSIPSDEQFF
TRBD1 | 15 | TRBJ2-7 | TRBV5-4 | - | TGTGCCAGCAGCCAACAGACAGGGGCTCTCGACGAGCAGTACTTC | CASSQQTGALDEQYF
- | 16 | TRBJ1-1 | TRBV5-1 | - | TGCGCCAGCAGCTTAATAAGTTCCGGGGAGAACACTGAAGCTTTCTTT | CASSLISSGENTEAFF
- | 13 | TRBJ2-5 | TRBV10-1 | - | TGCGCCAGCAGTGAACGACAGCAAGAGACCCAGTACTTC | CASSERQQETQYF
TRBD1 | 12 | TRBJ1-1 | TRBV7-3 | many | TGTGCCAGCAGCGCCCGACAGGGAGGAGCTTTCTTT | CASSARQGGAFF
- | 12 | TRBJ2-5 | TRBV21-1 | - | TGTGCCAGCCGGGCAGGGCCGGAGACCCAGTACTTC | CASRAGPETQYF
- | 11 | TRBJ2-3 | TRBV20-1 | - | TGCAGTGCTAGACGGGCAGATACGCAGTATTTT | CSARRADTQYF
- | 13 | TRBJ1-2 | TRBV7-9 | - | TGTGCCAGCAGCTTAGCGGCAGGGAACGGCTACACCTTC | CASSLAAGNGYTF
TRBD1 | 15 | TRBJ1-5 | TRBV19 | - | TGTGCCAGTAGGCCGGGACAGGGGAGCAATCAGCCCCAGCATTTT | CASRPGQGSNQPQHF
- | 18 | TRBJ2-7 | TRBV15 | - | TGTGCCACCAGCAGAGATACTTCGAGGCGGAGTATCTCCTACGAGCAGTACTTC | CATSRDTSRRSISYEQYF
- | 15 | TRBJ1-3 | TRBV9 | - | TGTGCCAGCAGCGTCGACGGAGACTCTGGAAACACCATATATTTT | CASSVDGDSGNTIYF
- | 14 | TRBJ1-6 | TRBV6-5 | once | TGTGCCAGCAGTTACTCGAACAGTAATTCACCCCTCCACTTT | CASSYSNSNSPLHF
TRBD1 | 15 | TRBJ1-1 | TRBV30 | - | TGTGCCTGGAGTCGGACAGGGGGCGATGACACTGAAGCTTTCTTT | CAWSRTGGDDTEAFF
- | 16 | TRBJ1-6 | TRBV4-1 | - | TGCGCCAGCAGCCCCCCTTATAAAGCGAGCAATTCACCCCTCCACTTT | CASSPPYKASNSPLHF
TRBD1 | 15 | TRBJ1-1 | TRBV10-3 | - | TGTGCCATCAACTTCAGGGGGCGCGGGCTAGGTGAAGCTTTCTTT | CAINFRGRGLGEAFF
TRBD1 | 16 | TRBJ1-4 | TRBV19 | - | TGTGCCAGTAGTATTTCCAACAGGGGCGCAGGAAAGAAACTGTTTTTT | CASSISNRGAGKKLFF
- | 14 | TRBJ2-3 | TRBV10-2 | - | TGCGCCAGCAGTGATGGCGGTTACACAGATACGCAGTATTTT | CASSDGGYTDTQYF
TRBD2 | 14 | TRBJ2-3 | TRBV30 | - | TGTGCCTGCCGACTAGCGGGAAACACAGATACGCAGTATTTT | CACRLAGNTDTQYF
- | 14 | TRBJ2-7 | TRBV5-5 | - | TGTGCCAGCAGCTTGAAATCAGAATCCTACGAGCAGTACTTC | CASSLKSESYEQYF
- | 11 | TRBJ1-1 | TRBV7-9 | - | TGTGCCAGCAGCGGGAGTTTAGAAGCTTTCTTT | CASSGSLEAFF
TRBD1 | 15 | TRBJ1-2 | TRBV4-1 | - | TGCGCCAGCAGGCGACCGGGACAGGGGGCCGGAGGCTACACCTTC | CASRRPGQGAGGYTF
TRBD1 | 15 | TRBJ2-7 | TRBV28 | - | TGTGCCAGCAGTGGACCCGGGACAGGGGGTTCCGAGCAGTACTTC | CASSGPGTGGSEQYF
TRBD1 | 14 | TRBJ2-7 | TRBV6-1 | few | TGTGCCAGCAGAACCGGGACAGGGGTGGACGAGCAGTACTTC | CASRTGTGVDEQYF
- | 13 | TRBJ1-4 | TRBV30 | - | TGTGCCTGGGCCGGGGGAACTAATGAAAAACTGTTTTTT | CAWAGGTNEKLFF
TRBD1 | 15 | TRBJ1-4 | TRBV18 | - | TGTGCCAGCTCACCCGCGACAGGGGGCAGTGAAAAACTGTTTTTT | CASSPATGGSEKLFF
- | 14 | TRBJ2-5 | TRBV5-1 | - | TGCGCCAGCAGCTTGGGAGAGACCAGGGGGACCCAGTACTTC | CASSLGETRGTQYF
- | 17 | TRBJ1-1 | TRBV15 | - | TGTGCCACCAGCAGAGATCGGGACACCTACTACAACACTGAAGCTTTCTTT | CATSRDRDTYYNTEAFF
- | 14 | TRBJ1-3 | TRBV5-1 | - | TGCGCCAGCAGCTTGGGAGACATCGGAAACACCATATATTTT | CASSLGDIGNTIYF
- | 14 | TRBJ2-5 | TRBV7-2 | - | TGTGCCAGCAGCTTAGGGGTAGGGGCCGAGACCCAGTACTTC | CASSLGVGAETQYF
TRBD2 | 23 | TRBJ2-3 | TRBV4-2 | - | TGTGCCAGCAGCCAAGAGCCTAGCGGGAGCCCTCACCTCCCCCTGAGCCATGATGATACGCAGTATTTT | CASSQEPSGSPHLPLSHDDTQYF
- | 15 | TRBJ2-2 | TRBV7-7 | - | TGTGCTAGCAGCATCGAGGGCGCCGGTCCCGGGGAGCTGTTTTTT | CASSIEGAGPGELFF
TRBD1 | 13 | TRBJ2-7 | TRBV15 | - | TGTGCCACCAGCAGTACGACAGGGTACGAGCAGTACTTC | CATSSTTGYEQYF
TRBD1 | 15 | TRBJ1-1 | TRBV11-2 | - | TGTGCCAGCAGCTCCTACCCGACAGGGGGCACTGAAGCTTTCTTT | CASSSYPTGGTEAFF